This T cell receptor beta chain emerged from a study of T-cell reconstitution after alpha-beta-depleted transplantation in children. Preparing the TCRbeta library involved the use of unique molecular identifiers. TCRdb re-analysed the PCR reads in MiXCR, keeping a single row per CDR3 protein. The table has approximately 250,000 distinct CDR3 sequences, about 26% seen once. General study results and limits: The authors attributed T-cell counts and diversity one year after transplant mostly to newly produced T cells. It was surviving recipient T cells and thymic progenitors that gave some patients high TCRbeta diversity at day 60.

In the case of this clonotype: The target antigen is unknown.

CDR3 size: 15 residues. V dropped 6 bases and J dropped 3; count of bases not matched to a gene: 9. From germline, CDR1 is SGHNT and CDR2 YENEEA. Sequenced here: PBMCs, sampled before TCRalphabeta/CD19-depleted stem cell transplant. The source is a girl aged 2 to 9 with Fanconi anemia, due to receive a stem cell transplant. The chain links TRBV11-3 to TRBJ2-3, with TRBD1 matching over 7 bases. The CDR3 DNA is TGTGCCAGCAGTTCTCGACAGGGCGATACAGATACGCAGTATTTT. This codes for CASSSRQGDTDTQYF. Variable domain in full (rest from reference TRBV11-3 and TRBJ2-3): EAGVVQSPRYKIIEKKQPVAFWCNPISGHNTLYWYLQNLGQGPELLIRYENEEAVDDSQLPKDRFSAERLKGVDSTLKIQPAELGDSAVYLCASSSRQGDTDTQYFGPGTRLTVL.